This is a list of T cell receptor beta chains from one sample in a study of blood T cell repertoires in COVID-19. TCRdb's copy holds only in-frame clones and misses some; the assay was immunoSEQ multiplex PCR. The top ten clones hold about 4% of a sample with approximately 300,000 clones, 85% to 95% of them seen once. The sample was PBMCs or T cells enriched from blood (not recorded which). The receptors come from a young woman who had been exposed to COVID-19. Both conserved end residues are part of each CDR3. Only part of the rows carry a size: once, few, many, or a class if the clone is expanded.

TRBV2	TRBJ2-3	.	CASTLGGRADSHGGSTDTQYF
TRBV7-3	TRBJ2-1	once	CASSGGGTRSEQFF
TRBV9	TRBJ1-2	.	CASSGAGGHYGYTF
TRBV20-1	TRBJ2-1	.	CSASPPTGSPYNEQFF
TRBV5-5	TRBJ1-5	.	CASSFSGTTSGQPQHF
TRBV5-4	TRBJ2-7	.	CASSPTMDRGSHEQYF
TRBV12-3/TRBV12-4	TRBJ1-1	.	CASSWDSYTEAFF
TRBV5-1	TRBJ1-2	.	CASSPAGQGGYTF
TRBV6-5	TRBJ1-4	.	CASIPDRVNEKLFF
TRBV25-1	TRBJ1-6	.	CASSASGQVYNSPLHF
TRBV7-9	TRBJ1-1	once	CASSQGVDTEAFF
TRBV2	TRBJ2-3	.	CASSALRLAGETDTQYF
TRBV28	TRBJ1-4	.	CASNSDSGKLFF
TRBV6-4	TRBJ2-3	.	CASSSGQALTDTQYF
TRBV18	TRBJ1-1	.	CASSPSGTSNTEAFF
TRBV6-5	TRBJ1-1	once	CASSLPGRRSTEAFF
TRBV11-2	TRBJ1-2	.	CASSLSPTGNIF
TRBV18	TRBJ1-1	few	CASSPTGTEAFF
TRBV27	TRBJ2-3	once	CASGGGTGITDTQYF
TRBV9	TRBJ1-4	.	CASSVAGTGNEKLFF